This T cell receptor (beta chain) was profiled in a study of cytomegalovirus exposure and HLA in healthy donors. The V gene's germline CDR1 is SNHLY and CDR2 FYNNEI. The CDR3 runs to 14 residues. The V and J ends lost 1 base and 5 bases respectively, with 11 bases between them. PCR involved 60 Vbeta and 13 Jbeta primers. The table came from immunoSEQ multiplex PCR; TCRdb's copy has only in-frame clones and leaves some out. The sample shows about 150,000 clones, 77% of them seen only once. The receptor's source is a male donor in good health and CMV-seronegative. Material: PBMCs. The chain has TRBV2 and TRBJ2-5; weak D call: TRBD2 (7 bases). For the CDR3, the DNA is TGTGCCAGCAGTGAAGGGGGGGGCGGGGAGACCCAGTACTTC. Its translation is CASSEGGGGETQYF.